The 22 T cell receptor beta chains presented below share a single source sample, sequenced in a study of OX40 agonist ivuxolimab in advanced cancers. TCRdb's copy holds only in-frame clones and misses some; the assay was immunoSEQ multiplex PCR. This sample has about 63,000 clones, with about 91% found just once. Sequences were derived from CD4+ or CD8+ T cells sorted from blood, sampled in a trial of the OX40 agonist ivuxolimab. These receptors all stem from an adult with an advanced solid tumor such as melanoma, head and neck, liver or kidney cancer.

CDR3 sequence reads: CASSLQGPPGETQYF. As DNA, the CDR3 is TGTGCCAGCAGTTTGCAAGGTCCTCCGGGGGAGACCCAGTACTTC. The genes are TRBV6-6 and TRBJ2-5, with D tentatively TRBD2 (5 bases). Trimming took 4 bases from V and 5 from J, leaving 17 bases between them. The CDR3 is made up of 15 amino acids. Germline V lookup: CDR1 MNHNY, CDR2 SVGAGI (reference sequence).

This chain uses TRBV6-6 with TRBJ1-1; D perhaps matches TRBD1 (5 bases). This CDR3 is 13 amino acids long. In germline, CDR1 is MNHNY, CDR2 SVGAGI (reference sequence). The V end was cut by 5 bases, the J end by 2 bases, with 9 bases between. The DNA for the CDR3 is TGTGCCAGCAGTGAGACAGAAAACACTGAAGCTTTCTTT. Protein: CASSETENTEAFF.

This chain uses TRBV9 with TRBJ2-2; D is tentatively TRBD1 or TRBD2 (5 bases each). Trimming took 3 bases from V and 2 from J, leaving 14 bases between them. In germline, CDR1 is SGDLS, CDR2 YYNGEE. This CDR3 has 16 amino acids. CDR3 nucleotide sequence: TGTGCCAGCAGCGAGCGGACGACAGAAAACACCGGGGAGCTGTTTTTT. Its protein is CASSERTTENTGELFF.

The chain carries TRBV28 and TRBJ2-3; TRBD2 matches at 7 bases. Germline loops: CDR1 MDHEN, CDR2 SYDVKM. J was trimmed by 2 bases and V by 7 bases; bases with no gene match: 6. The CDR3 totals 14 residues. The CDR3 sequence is CASTFGGNTDTQYF. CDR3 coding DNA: TGTGCCAGCACCTTCGGGGGGAACACAGATACGCAGTATTTT. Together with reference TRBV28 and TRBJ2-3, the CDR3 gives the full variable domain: DVKVTQSSRYLVKRTGEKVFLECVQDMDHENMFWYRQDPGLGLRLIYFSYDVKMKEKGDIPEGYSVSREKKERFSLILESASTNQTSMYLCASTFGGNTDTQYFGPGTRLTVL.

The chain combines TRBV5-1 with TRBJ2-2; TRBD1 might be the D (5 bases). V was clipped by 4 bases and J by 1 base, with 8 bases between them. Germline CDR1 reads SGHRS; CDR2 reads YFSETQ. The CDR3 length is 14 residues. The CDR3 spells CASSLGQNTGELFF. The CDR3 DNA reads TGCGCCAGCAGCCTAGGACAGAACACCGGGGAGCTGTTTTTT.

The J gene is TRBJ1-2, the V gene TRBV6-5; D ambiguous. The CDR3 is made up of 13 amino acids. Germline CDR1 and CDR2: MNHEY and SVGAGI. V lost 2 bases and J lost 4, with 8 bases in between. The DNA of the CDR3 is TGTGCCAGCAGTTACGGGTCAGGCTATGGCTACACCTTC. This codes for CASSYGSGYGYTF.

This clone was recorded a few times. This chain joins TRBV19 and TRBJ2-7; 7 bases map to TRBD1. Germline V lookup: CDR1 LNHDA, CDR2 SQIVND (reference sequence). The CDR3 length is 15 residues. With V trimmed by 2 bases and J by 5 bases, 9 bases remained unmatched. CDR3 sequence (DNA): TGTGCCAGTAGTATAATGGGACAGTTCCCCAACGAGCAGTACTTC. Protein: CASSIMGQFPNEQYF.

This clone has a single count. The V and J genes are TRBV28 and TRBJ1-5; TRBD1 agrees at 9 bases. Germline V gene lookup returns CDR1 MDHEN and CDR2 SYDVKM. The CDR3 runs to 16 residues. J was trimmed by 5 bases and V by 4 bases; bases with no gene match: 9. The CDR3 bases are TGTGCCAGCAGTTCAACACAGGGGGCCGTGGATCAGCCCCAGCATTTT. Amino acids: CASSSTQGAVDQPQHF.

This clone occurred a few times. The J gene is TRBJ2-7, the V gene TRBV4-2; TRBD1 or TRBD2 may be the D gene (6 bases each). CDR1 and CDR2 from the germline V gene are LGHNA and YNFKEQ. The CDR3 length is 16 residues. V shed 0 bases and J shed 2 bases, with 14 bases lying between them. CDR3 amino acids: CASSQDGGGEPYEQYF. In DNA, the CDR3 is TGTGCCAGCAGCCAAGATGGGGGCGGGGAGCCCTACGAGCAGTACTTC.

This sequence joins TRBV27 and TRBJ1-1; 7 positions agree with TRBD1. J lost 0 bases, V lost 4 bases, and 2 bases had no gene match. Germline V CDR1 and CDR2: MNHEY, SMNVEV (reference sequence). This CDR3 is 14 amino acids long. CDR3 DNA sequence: TGTGCCAGCAGTTCGGACAGGATGAACACTGAAGCTTTCTTT. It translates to CASSSDRMNTEAFF.

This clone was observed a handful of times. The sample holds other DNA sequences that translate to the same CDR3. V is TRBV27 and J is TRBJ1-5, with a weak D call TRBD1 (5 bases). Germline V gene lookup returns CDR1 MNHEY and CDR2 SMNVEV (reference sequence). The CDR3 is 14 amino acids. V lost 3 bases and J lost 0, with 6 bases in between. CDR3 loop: CASSFGGSNQPQHF. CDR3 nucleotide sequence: TGTGCCAGCAGTTTTGGGGGTAGCAATCAGCCCCAGCATTTT.

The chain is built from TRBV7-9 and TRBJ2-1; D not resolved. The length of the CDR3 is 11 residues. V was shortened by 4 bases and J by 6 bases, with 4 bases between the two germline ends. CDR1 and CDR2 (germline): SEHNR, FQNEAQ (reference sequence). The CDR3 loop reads CASSWSNEQFF. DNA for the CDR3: TGTGCCAGCAGCTGGAGCAATGAGCAGTTCTTC.

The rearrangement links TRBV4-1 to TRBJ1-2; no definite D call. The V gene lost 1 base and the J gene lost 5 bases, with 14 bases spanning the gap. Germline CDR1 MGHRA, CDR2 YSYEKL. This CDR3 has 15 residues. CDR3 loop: CASSQVPAPDYGYTF. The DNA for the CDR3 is TGCGCCAGCAGCCAAGTTCCAGCCCCAGATTATGGCTACACCTTC.

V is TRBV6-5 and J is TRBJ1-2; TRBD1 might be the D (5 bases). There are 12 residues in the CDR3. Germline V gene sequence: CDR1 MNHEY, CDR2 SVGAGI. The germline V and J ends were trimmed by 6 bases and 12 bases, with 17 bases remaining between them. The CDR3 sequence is CASSNAGIADTF. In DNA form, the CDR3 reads TGTGCCAGCAGCAACGCAGGGATCGCTGACACCTTC.

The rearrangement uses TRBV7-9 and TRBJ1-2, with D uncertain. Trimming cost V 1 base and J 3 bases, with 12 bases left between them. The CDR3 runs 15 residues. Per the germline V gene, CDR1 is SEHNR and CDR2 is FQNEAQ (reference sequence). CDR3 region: CASSLEPTGDYGYTF. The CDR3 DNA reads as TGTGCCAGCAGCTTAGAACCAACCGGGGACTATGGCTACACCTTC.

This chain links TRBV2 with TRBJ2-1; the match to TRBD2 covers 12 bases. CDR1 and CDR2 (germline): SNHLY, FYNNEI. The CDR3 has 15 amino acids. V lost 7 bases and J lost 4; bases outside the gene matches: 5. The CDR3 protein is CASTGTSGLYNEQFF. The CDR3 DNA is TGTGCCAGCACCGGGACTAGCGGGTTATACAATGAGCAGTTCTTC. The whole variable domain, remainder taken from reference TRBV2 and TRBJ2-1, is EPEVTQTPSHQVTQMGQEVILRCVPISNHLYFYWYRQILGQKVEFLVSFYNNEISEKSEIFDDQFSVERPDGSNFTLKIRSTKLEDSAMYFCASTGTSGLYNEQFFGPGTRLTVL.

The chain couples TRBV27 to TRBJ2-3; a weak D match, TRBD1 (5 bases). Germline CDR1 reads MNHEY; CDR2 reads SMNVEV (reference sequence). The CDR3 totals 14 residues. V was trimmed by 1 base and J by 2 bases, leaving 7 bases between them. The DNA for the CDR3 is TGTGCCAGCAGTTTATGGGGCAACACAGATACGCAGTATTTT. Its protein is CASSLWGNTDTQYF.

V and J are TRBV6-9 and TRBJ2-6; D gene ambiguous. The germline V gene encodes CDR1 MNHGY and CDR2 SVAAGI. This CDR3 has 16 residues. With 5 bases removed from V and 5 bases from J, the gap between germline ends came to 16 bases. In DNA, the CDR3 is TGTGCCAGCAGTCTCTTACGACAAAGTCGGGCCAACGTCCTGACTTTC. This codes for CASSLLRQSRANVLTF.

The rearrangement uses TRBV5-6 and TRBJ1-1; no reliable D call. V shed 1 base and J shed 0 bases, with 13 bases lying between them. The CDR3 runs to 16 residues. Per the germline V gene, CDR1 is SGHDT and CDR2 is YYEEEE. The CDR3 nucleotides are TGTGCCAGCAGCTTGTATCCTTCGATATTGAACACTGAAGCTTTCTTT. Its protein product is CASSLYPSILNTEAFF.

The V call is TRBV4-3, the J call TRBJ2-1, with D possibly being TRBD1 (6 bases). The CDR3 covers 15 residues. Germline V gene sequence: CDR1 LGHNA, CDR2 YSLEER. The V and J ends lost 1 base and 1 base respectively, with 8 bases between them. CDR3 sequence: CASSQVTGSYNEQFF. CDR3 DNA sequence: TGCGCCAGCAGCCAAGTTACAGGGTCCTACAATGAGCAGTTCTTC.

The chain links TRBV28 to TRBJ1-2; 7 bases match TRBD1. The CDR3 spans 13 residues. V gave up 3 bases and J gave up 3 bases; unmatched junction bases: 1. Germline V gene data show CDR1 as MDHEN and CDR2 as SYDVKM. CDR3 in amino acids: CASSFQGDYGYTF. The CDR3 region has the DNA TGTGCCAGCAGTTTTCAGGGGGACTATGGCTACACCTTC.

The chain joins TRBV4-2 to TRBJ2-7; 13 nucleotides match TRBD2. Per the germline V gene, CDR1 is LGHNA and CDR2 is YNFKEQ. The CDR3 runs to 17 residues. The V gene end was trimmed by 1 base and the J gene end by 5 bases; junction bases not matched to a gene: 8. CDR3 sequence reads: CASSQGGGLAGPHEQYV. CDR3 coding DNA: TGTGCCAGCAGCCAAGGGGGGGGACTAGCGGGGCCCCACGAGCAGTACGTC.